A selection of T cell receptor beta chains follows, all from one sample in a study of identical twins. A single record per CDR3 protein comes from TCRdb applying MiXCR to the 5' RACE reads. The table records some 440,000 distinct CDR3 sequences, roughly a quarter of them present only once. The same specimen was also included in a second study, on T cells expressing NK-cell markers.

The material sequenced was CD4+ T cells sorted from blood. These receptors were obtained from a woman between 18 and 30 years old in good health. Both conserved end residues are part of each CDR3. D genes are given only for firm matches. Clone size, where shown, is once, few, many, or a class for clones that have expanded.

abundance	j_gene	d_gene	v_gene	CDR3nt	CDR3aa
NA	TRBJ1-5	NA	TRBV27	TGTGCCAGCAGTTTGGGCGTAGGGCAGCCCCAGCATTTT	CASSLGVGQPQHF
NA	TRBJ2-1	NA	TRBV11-2	TGTGCCAGCAGCTTATCCCAGGGGAATGAGCAGTTCTTC	CASSLSQGNEQFF
once	TRBJ2-5	TRBD2	TRBV7-2	TGTGCCAGCAGCTTACTGACTAGCGGGACGGAGACCCAGTACTTC	CASSLLTSGTETQYF
NA	TRBJ1-1	NA	TRBV6-5	TGTGCCAGCAGTTACTCGTACAGGCTGAACACTGAAGCTTTCTTT	CASSYSYRLNTEAFF
NA	TRBJ2-2	NA	TRBV3-1	TGTGCCAGCAGCCAATTTAATGTCGGGGAGCTGTTTTTT	CASSQFNVGELFF
once	TRBJ2-1	NA	TRBV12-3/TRBV12-4	TGTGCCAGCAGTTCGGTCCGTTTCCCGGGGATTGGGCAGTTCTTC	CASSSVRFPGIGQFF
NA	TRBJ2-5	TRBD1	TRBV20-1	TGCAGTGCTAGCCTCTCCGGACAGGGGAAAAAAGAGACCCAGTACTTC	CSASLSGQGKKETQYF
many	TRBJ2-1	NA	TRBV20-1	TGCAGTGCTAGAGGGAGGCCCTACAATGAGCAGTTCTTC	CSARGRPYNEQFF
NA	TRBJ1-5	NA	TRBV6-1	TGTGCCAGCACCCTCCTGGAGAGCAATCAGCCCCAGCATTTT	CASTLLESNQPQHF
NA	TRBJ2-4	NA	TRBV19	TGTGCCAGTAGTATCCAGGGGGCCAAAAACATTCAGTACTTC	CASSIQGAKNIQYF
many	TRBJ1-4	NA	TRBV12-3/TRBV12-4	TGTGCCAGCAGAGGCGAGGCCGGCAAGGAAAAACTGTTTTTT	CASRGEAGKEKLFF
NA	TRBJ2-2	NA	TRBV7-8	TGTGCCAGCAGCTTGCCGCGGGTCACCGGGGAGCTGTTTTTT	CASSLPRVTGELFF
NA	TRBJ2-3	NA	TRBV9	TGTGCCAGCAGCGTAGATGTGCTTAAAGGTGATACGCAGTATTTT	CASSVDVLKGDTQYF
NA	TRBJ2-5	NA	TRBV12-3/TRBV12-4	TGTGCCAGCAGTTTCTCGGCAGGGAAAGAGACCCAGTACTTC	CASSFSAGKETQYF
NA	TRBJ2-7	NA	TRBV20-1	TGCAGTGCTAGTCGACAGGACTACGAGCAGTACTTC	CSASRQDYEQYF
few	TRBJ2-3	TRBD2	TRBV9	TGTGCCAGCAGCGTGGTAGCGGGAGGCCCCACAGATACGCAGTATTTT	CASSVVAGGPTDTQYF